This entry lists 21 T cell receptor beta chains sequenced from one sample in a study of T-cell memory formation after mild COVID-19. MiXCR, applied by TCRdb to the 5' RACE reads, yields one record per CDR3 protein. The repertoire holds hundreds of thousands of distinct CDR3 sequences, with 20% to 25% as singletons. Sequencing was done on a sample of PBMCs or a T cell subset sorted from them (not recorded which). All receptors come from a man aged 18 to 29 who had mild COVID-19 (a few samples of this study predate the infection). Cell type and time point are not known.

As regards this clonotype: No DNA is shown, since the ends of the CDR3 on it are uncertain; the CDR3 is the one TCRdb lists. This chain joins TRBV20-1 and TRBJ2-7; the D call TRBD1 from the table was never checked on the DNA. Inclusive of both ends, the CDR3 amounts to 16 amino acids. Germline CDR1 is DFQATT and CDR2 is SNEGSKA (reference sequence). CDR3 loop: CSSGQGPGQGADEQYV.

The rearrangement links TRBV6-1 to TRBJ2-4; D is possibly TRBD2 (5 bases). V dropped 5 bases and J dropped 8 bases, with 13 bases sitting between them. This CDR3 is built from 13 residues. Per germline, CDR1 MNHNS and CDR2 SASEGT. The CDR3 DNA reads as TGTGCCAGCAGTCGCCAACCCGGGGACATTCAGTACTTC. Protein product: CASSRQPGDIQYF.

This clonotype was detected a few times. The CDR3 DNA reads TGTGCCAGCAGCCAAGGGACGACAGGGGTCTACGAGCAGTACGTC. Translating gives CASSQGTTGVYEQYV. The chain is built from TRBV3-1 and TRBJ2-7; 8 bases are shared with TRBD1. V lost 1 base to trimming and J lost 3 bases; unmatched junction nucleotides: 5. CDR1 is LGHDT and CDR2 is YNNKEL in the germline V gene (reference sequence). The CDR3 length is 15 residues.

As regards this clonotype: One end of the junction varies from germline; a read error may be responsible. The V and J genes are TRBV20-1 and TRBJ1-2, with D unresolved. The CDR3 length is 15 residues. Germline CDR1 reads DFQATT; CDR2 reads SNEGSKA (reference sequence). The CDR3 DNA reads TGCAGTGCAAGAGAGGTGGGAGTGGCCGCCTATGGCTACACCTTC. This gives the protein CSAREVGVAAYGYTF.

This clonotype was counted only a few times. The V and J genes are TRBV20-1 and TRBJ2-3, with a tentative D call TRBD2 (6 bases). The length of the CDR3 is 14 residues. Deletions cut 6 bases from V and 6 bases from J, with 19 bases between. Germline loops: CDR1 DFQATT, CDR2 SNEGSKA (reference sequence). DNA of the CDR3: TGCAGTGCGCCTCAGCGGGCTCGGGACGATACGCAGTATTTT. It yields the protein CSAPQRARDDTQYF.

This clonotype was counted only a few times. This chain connects TRBV5-1 to TRBJ2-3; TRBD1 matches 9 bases. The length of the CDR3 is 17 residues. With 4 bases clipped from V and 2 bases from J, the junction kept 11 bases outside the gene matches. The V gene's germline CDR1 is SGHRS and CDR2 YFSETQ. The CDR3, as DNA: TGCGCCAGCAGCCACCCGCCCGGGACAGGGAACACAGATACGCAGTATTTT. As protein: CASSHPPGTGNTDTQYF.

J is TRBJ2-2 and V is TRBV4-1; the match to TRBD1 covers 7 bases. The CDR3 is made up of 16 amino acids. Germline assignment: CDR1 MGHRA and CDR2 YSYEKL. V was pared by 0 bases and J by 3 bases, with 4 bases of the junction left unmatched. CDR3 sequence: CASSQEMTGYTGELFF. The CDR3 bases are TGCGCCAGCAGCCAAGAGATGACAGGGTACACCGGGGAGCTGTTTTTT.

This clonotype was counted a few times. This chain joins TRBV5-4 and TRBJ2-3; 12 nucleotides match TRBD2. With V trimmed by 4 bases and J by 2 bases, 5 bases remained unmatched. Germline V gene sequence: CDR1 SGHNT, CDR2 YYREEE (reference sequence). This CDR3 contains 16 residues. CDR3 in DNA: TGTGCCAGCAGCGCCGGGACTAGCGGGTCCACAGATACGCAGTATTTT. It codes for CASSAGTSGSTDTQYF.

This clonotype was picked up a small number of times. V and J are TRBV9 and TRBJ2-1; the match to TRBD2 covers 8 bases. V was clipped by 0 bases and J by 2 bases; unmatched bases: 1. Germline-derived CDR1 and CDR2 are SGDLS and YYNGEE. This CDR3 has 15 residues. CDR3 bases: TGTGCCAGCAGCGTAGCGGGGGGGACCTACAATGAGCAGTTCTTC. It translates to CASSVAGGTYNEQFF.

This clonotype showed up just a few times. The chain joins TRBV7-2 to TRBJ1-2; D is perhaps TRBD1 (6 bases). The CDR3 is 16 amino acids. V was shortened by 5 bases and J by 0 bases, with 16 bases between the two germline ends. CDR1 and CDR2 (germline): SGHTA, FQGNSA. CDR3 residues: CASSQGGQGANYGYTF. CDR3 bases: TGTGCCAGCAGCCAAGGGGGGCAGGGAGCTAACTATGGCTACACCTTC.

This chain links TRBV11-2 with TRBJ2-7; the D gene is possibly TRBD2 (5 bases). The length of the CDR3 is 13 residues. Per germline, CDR1 SGHAT and CDR2 FQNNGV. Trimming shortened V by 3 bases and J by 4 bases, and 10 bases separated the two germline ends. This CDR3 reads CASSLSAGYEQYF. CDR3 DNA: TGTGCCAGCAGCTTGAGCGCGGGTTACGAGCAGTACTTC.

V is TRBV7-2 and J is TRBJ2-3; maybe TRBD2 (7 bases). Germline V gene sequence: CDR1 SGHTA, CDR2 FQGNSA. This CDR3 has 13 residues. As DNA, the CDR3 is TGTGCGGGGGCGGGGGACCCCACAGATACGCAGTATTTT. Encoded protein: CAGAGDPTDTQYF. Full variable domain (missing parts from reference TRBV7-2 and TRBJ2-3): GAGVSQSPSNKVTEKGKDVELRCDPISGHTALYWYRQSLGQGLEFLIYFQGNSAPDKSGLPSDRFSAERTGGSVSTLTIQRTQQEDSAVYLCAGAGDPTDTQYFGPGTRLTVL.

This clonotype has just a few counts. The chain has TRBV7-6 and TRBJ2-1; TRBD2 agrees at 8 bases. Germline CDR1 and CDR2: SGHVS and FNYEAQ. V dropped 1 base and J dropped 5; count of bases not matched to a gene: 7. The CDR3 runs to 16 residues. CDR3 residues: CASSLDVAGPHNEQFF. The CDR3 nucleotides read TGTGCCAGCAGCTTAGATGTAGCGGGGCCTCACAATGAGCAGTTCTTC.

This clonotype showed up just once. The gene calls are TRBV20-1 and TRBJ1-1; D is unclear. CDR1 DFQATT and CDR2 SNEGSKA come from the germline V gene (reference sequence). The CDR3 contains 14 residues. V lost 0 bases, J lost 0 bases, and 8 bases lay in between. The CDR3 bases are TGCAGTGCTAGAGATCGGGTACTGAACACTGAAGCTTTCTTT. Translated: CSARDRVLNTEAFF.

CDR3 DNA sequence: TGTGCCAGTCAGGGTAGAGGGAATACCGGGGAGCTGTTTTTT. It encodes CASQGRGNTGELFF. The chain uses TRBV24-1 and TRBJ2-2, with D perhaps matching TRBD1 or TRBD2 (5 bases each). The CDR3 runs 14 residues. Per germline, CDR1 KGHDR and CDR2 SFDVKD. Trimming removed 11 bases from V and 5 bases from J, with 17 bases in between.

This clonotype was seen a few times. The rearrangement links TRBV6-2 or TRBV6-3 to TRBJ1-5; 8 bases match TRBD1. V dropped 7 bases and J dropped 5; count of bases not matched to a gene: 7. In germline, CDR1 is MNHEY, CDR2 SVGEGT. CDR3 length equals 14 residues. CDR3 in amino acids: CASTPTGGDQPQHF. For the CDR3, the DNA is TGTGCCAGCACCCCCACAGGGGGAGATCAGCCCCAGCATTTT.

This chain joins TRBV5-5 and TRBJ2-7; D unresolved. CDR1 is SGHKS and CDR2 is YYEKEE in the germline V gene (reference sequence). This CDR3 has 14 amino acids. Trimming pared 1 base from V and 0 bases from J, leaving 8 bases between. The DNA of the CDR3 is TGTGCCAGCAGCTTGACATCCGGCTCCTACGAGCAGTACGTC. It specifies CASSLTSGSYEQYV.

The chain combines TRBV4-2 with TRBJ2-3, with 7 nucleotides matching TRBD2. The germline V gene encodes CDR1 LGHNA and CDR2 YNFKEQ. CDR3 size: 16 residues. V was clipped by 1 base and J by 5 bases; unmatched bases: 9. DNA of the CDR3: TGTGCCAGCAGCCAAGTCTCTAGCGGAGGGTTAGATACGCAGTATTTT. This sequence encodes CASSQVSSGGLDTQYF.

The chain is built from TRBV5-1 and TRBJ2-3, with unresolved D. The V and J ends lost 1 base and 1 base respectively, with 13 bases between them. Germline V CDR1 and CDR2: SGHRS, YFSETQ. CDR3 size: 16 residues. The CDR3 region has the DNA TGCGCCAGCAGCTTGAATGTTGTGGGCGGCACAGATACGCAGTATTTT. Its translation is CASSLNVVGGTDTQYF. Together with reference TRBV5-1 and TRBJ2-3, the CDR3 gives the full variable domain: KAGVTQTPRYLIKTRGQQVTLSCSPISGHRSVSWYQQTPGQGLQFLFEYFSETQRNKGNFPGRFSGRQFSNSRSEMNVSTLELGDSALYLCASSLNVVGGTDTQYFGPGTRLTVL.

This chain uses TRBV24-1 with TRBJ1-1; 7 bases agree with TRBD1. J was trimmed by 1 base and V by 3 bases; bases with no gene match: 7. Germline CDR1 and CDR2: KGHDR and SFDVKD. This CDR3 is 16 amino acids long. CDR3 sequence reads: CATSDATDRANTEAFF. CDR3 DNA sequence: TGTGCCACCAGTGATGCGACCGACAGGGCGAACACTGAAGCTTTCTTT.

This clonotype was observed a few times. The CDR3 DNA follows: TGTGCCAGCTCACCCCTAGGGACAGGTCAATCAAAGGCTTTCTTT. Its translation: CASSPLGTGQSKAFF. The chain employs TRBV18 and TRBJ1-1; 8 nucleotides align to TRBD1. Germline V gene sequence: CDR1 KGHSH, CDR2 LQKENI. V gave up 3 bases and J gave up 11 bases; unmatched junction bases: 14. CDR3 length equals 15 residues.